The present entry profiles one TCR beta chain with its context. It has no known antigen specificity. No base-level quality is on record; no much larger clone is a single base apart. The collaborating institutions used their own protocols to collect whole blood in K2EDTA tubes. For TCRbeta analysis, collaborators shipped samples as frozen whole blood, isolated PBMCs, or DNA extracted from either of those sample types. This specimen belongs to a study of blood T cell repertoires in COVID-19 (TCRdb year 2020). For the wider study: Collaborator samples came from the United States, Italy and Spain and covered acute and convalescent phases of COVID-19. The prospective study material was composed of cDNA or gDNA derived from T cells, B-cell-depleted T cells, or PBMCs. Deeply sampled blood TCRbeta repertoires from subjects exposed to, actively infected with, or recovered from COVID-19 were included in the dataset. The repertoires were released in a freely available public database intended as a resource for research on the immune response to SARS-CoV-2. The samples were drawn from two sources: the first 160 participants of the ongoing ImmuneRACE study, and approximately 1,300 subjects contributed by 6 global collaborators. The sample metadata nearly always contained a de-identified subject ID, COVID-19 status, age in years and sex. Where HLA class I and class II types were available, the types were taken from metadata supplied by the sample provider, not from assay-based typing. The investigation overall reported the following: Clinical and demographic metadata were provided uncurated, with the amount varying by source and participant.

TCRbeta CDR3 regions were amplified from genomic DNA using the immunoSEQ Assay, a bias-controlled multiplex PCR. The original methods were these. The number of nucleated cells in each sample was estimated from the amplification of reference gene primers within the assay. To quantify the absolute abundance of each unique TCRbeta CDR3 rearrangement, sequence reads were collapsed and filtered. For each sample, productive Simpson clonality was calculated as the square root of Simpson's diversity index over productive rearrangements. TCRdb retrieved this table from immuneACCESS and kept in-frame rearrangements only. Not all clones are present; in checked studies, unresolved V genes account for under half, and no reason is known for the remainder. V and J calls and clone size come straight from that table; D and trimming were deduced from the DNA. The sample table records roughly 200,000 clones; about 91% of these occur just once. Roughly 4% of the sample comes from the top ten.

CDR1 and CDR2 (KGHSH, LQKENI) derive from the germline V gene. Germline trimming: 4 bases from V, 10 bases from J; junction bases outside gene matches: 12. The CDR3 contains 15 residues, cysteine and phenylalanine counted. Only the CDR3 portion is preserved as DNA: 45 bases, with reading frame beginning at the first base. The rearrangement combines TRBV18 with TRBJ2-1, and 8 junctional nucleotides match TRBD2. Specimen: peripheral blood. This TCR was sampled from a woman aged 25 to 45 with acute or convalescent COVID-19. The CDR3 is CASSLPTGGIREQFF. The sequence in DNA is TGTGCCAGCTCACTACCCACGGGGGGGATCCGGGAGCAGTTCTTC.